One and the same sample provided the 25 T cell receptor beta chains below, sequenced in a study of blood T cell repertoires in COVID-19. Profiling relied on immunoSEQ multiplex PCR, and the TCRdb table lists in-frame clones only, not all of them. Among just over 95,000 clones listed, around nine tenths were seen once. Sequenced material: peripheral blood. These receptors all stem from a human donor in a cohort sampled during active COVID-19.

The genes are TRBV10-3 and TRBJ1-1; the D is unclear. The CDR3 is 12 amino acids. Trimming removed 6 bases at V and 5 bases at J, with 10 bases between. Per the germline V gene, CDR1 is ENHRY and CDR2 is SYGVKD. The CDR3 nucleotides are TGTGCCATCAGGGCCGCCGGGACTGAAGCTTTCTTT. Amino acids: CAIRAAGTEAFF.

The chain links TRBV5-4 to TRBJ2-1; perhaps TRBD1 as D (6 bases). This CDR3 region has 14 residues. V was clipped by 0 bases and J by 6 bases, with 10 bases between them. The germline V gene has CDR1 SGHNT and CDR2 YYREEE (reference sequence). CDR3 loop: CASSLVGQANEQFF. In DNA, the CDR3 is TGTGCCAGCAGCTTGGTGGGACAAGCCAATGAGCAGTTCTTC.

Only a few counts were recorded for this clone. V and J are TRBV19 and TRBJ1-6; the D gene is possibly TRBD1 (5 bases). Germline V gene sequence: CDR1 LNHDA, CDR2 SQIVND (reference sequence). The CDR3 covers 14 residues. V lost 7 bases and J lost 9, with 16 bases in between. CDR3 region: CASNPGLRGSPLHF. CDR3 nucleotide sequence: TGTGCCAGTAACCCGGGCCTTAGGGGTTCACCCCTCCACTTT.

The rearrangement links TRBV11-2 to TRBJ1-1; unclear D gene. This CDR3 contains 14 residues. Germline assignment: CDR1 SGHAT and CDR2 FQNNGV. With 1 base removed from V and 2 bases from J, the gap between germline ends came to 8 bases. CDR3 nucleotide sequence: TGTGCCAGCAGCTTAGTGGTCAGAAACACTGAAGCTTTCTTT. Amino acid sequence: CASSLVVRNTEAFF.

The genes are TRBV21-1 and TRBJ1-2; TRBD1, the table's D call, lacks a check against the DNA. TRBV21-1 is an annotated pseudogene. The CDR3 has 17 residues. CDR3: CASSPFFFGTHNYGYTF. CDR3 DNA sequence: TGTGCCAGCAGCCCCTTTTTTTTTGGGACACATAACTATGGCTACACCTTC.

This chain connects TRBV16 to TRBJ2-3; 12 positions match TRBD2. After removal of 4 bases from V and 0 bases from J, the junction contained 5 bases not matched to a gene. CDR1 KGHSY and CDR2 FQNENV come from the germline V gene. This CDR3 region has 17 residues. DNA of the CDR3: TGTGCCAGCAGCCCCCCCGGACTAGCGGGAAGCACAGATACGCAGTATTTT. Protein sequence: CASSPPGLAGSTDTQYF.

This clone appeared a single time. V usage is TRBV7-9 and J usage is TRBJ1-4; 8 positions agree with TRBD1. J lost 3 bases, V lost 6 bases, and 12 bases had no gene match. The CDR3 totals 17 residues. Germline-derived CDR1 and CDR2 are SEHNR and FQNEAQ (reference sequence). CDR3 DNA: TGTGCCAGCAGTCACTTGGCAGGGGGCATAGCTAATGAAAAACTGTTTTTT. It codes for CASSHLAGGIANEKLFF.

The rearrangement uses TRBV28 and TRBJ2-2; TRBD2 aligns across 8 bases. CDR3 size: 14 residues. Germline lookup yields CDR1 MDHEN and CDR2 SYDVKM. V lost 5 bases and J lost 4; bases outside the gene matches: 3. CDR3 region: CASSLAGVTGELFF. In nucleotides, the CDR3 is TGTGCCAGCAGTCTAGCGGGCGTCACCGGGGAGCTGTTTTTT.

V gene TRBV25-1 combines with J gene TRBJ2-7; D gene unclear. CDR1 is MGHDK and CDR2 is SYGVNS in the germline V gene. The CDR3 contains 11 residues. The germline V and J ends were trimmed by 8 bases and 2 bases, with 7 bases remaining between them. CDR3 coding DNA: TGTGCCAGCCTAGGAGCCTACGAGCAGTACTTC. Its protein is CASLGAYEQYF.

CDR3 in amino acids: CASRRTSGRGLTDTQYF. The DNA of the CDR3 is TGTGCCAGCAGGAGGACTAGCGGGAGGGGTCTCACAGATACGCAGTATTTT. This rearrangement joins TRBV7-8 to TRBJ2-3, with TRBD2 matching over 15 bases. Looked up from germline, CDR1 is SGHVS and CDR2 is FQNEAQ. The CDR3 is 17 residues long. V dropped 6 bases and J dropped 2; count of bases not matched to a gene: 6.

The V and J genes are TRBV3-1 (or the pseudogene TRBV3-2) and TRBJ2-3; D is unclear. The V end was cut by 4 bases, the J end by 2 bases, with 13 bases between. CDR3 length: 15 residues. From germline, CDR1 is LGHDT and CDR2 YNNKEL (reference sequence). The CDR3, as DNA: TGTGCCAGCAGCCCAGAGGCGGATTACACAGATACGCAGTATTTT. Protein product: CASSPEADYTDTQYF.

J is TRBJ1-1 and V is TRBV27; TRBD1 matches 8 bases. Unmatched junction bases numbered 8, after V lost 7 bases and J lost 1 base. The length of the CDR3 is 15 residues. Germline V gene data show CDR1 as MNHEY and CDR2 as SMNVEV (reference sequence). CDR3 in DNA: TGTGCCAGCATCGTGGACAGGGTGGGGAACACTGAAGCTTTCTTT. Translation gives CASIVDRVGNTEAFF.

V gene TRBV5-6 combines with J gene TRBJ2-2, with TRBD2 as a possible D gene (7 bases). CDR1 is SGHDT and CDR2 is YYEEEE in the germline V gene. CDR3 length equals 17 residues. The V end was cut by 5 bases, the J end by 3 bases, with 20 bases between. Here the CDR3 reads CASRDLTGGPHTGELFF. The CDR3, as DNA: TGTGCCAGCAGAGACCTAACGGGGGGCCCCCACACCGGGGAGCTGTTTTTT.

This clone was detected only a few times. The chain's CDR3 is CASSFGQSNEKLFF. CDR3 DNA: TGTGCCAGCAGTTTCGGACAGTCAAATGAAAAACTGTTTTTT. The rearrangement uses TRBV6-6 and TRBJ1-4; D is possibly TRBD1 (6 bases). Germline V gene data show CDR1 as MNHNY and CDR2 as SVGAGI (reference sequence). The V and J ends lost 4 bases and 5 bases respectively, with 11 bases between them. The CDR3 has 14 residues.

This chain joins TRBV4-1 and TRBJ1-1; D uncertain. Trimming removed 2 bases from V and 4 bases from J, with 17 bases in between. Germline V gene sequence: CDR1 MGHRA, CDR2 YSYEKL. The CDR3 has 16 residues. CDR3 loop: CASSQRDWEISTEAFF. The CDR3 DNA sequence: TGCGCCAGCAGCCAAAGGGATTGGGAGATTTCCACTGAAGCTTTCTTT.

The chain recombines TRBV7-9 with TRBJ2-5; TRBD2 agrees at 10 bases. CDR1 is SEHNR, CDR2 FQNEAQ, per germline (reference sequence). The CDR3 runs 16 residues. The V segment lost 2 bases and the J segment 4 bases; nucleotides outside the gene matches: 7. CDR3 sequence (DNA): TGTGCCAGCAGCTTATGGCTAGCGGGGGAGGGAGAGACCCAGTACTTC. Translation: CASSLWLAGEGETQYF.

The rearrangement joins TRBV29-1 to TRBJ1-2, with D unresolved. The V end lost 3 bases, the J end lost 4 bases, and 9 bases lay between the germline ends. The CDR3 spans 12 residues. Germline loops: CDR1 SQVTM, CDR2 ANQGSEA. CDR3 sequence (DNA): TGCAGCGTTGAGGACTCGTCCTATGGCTACACCTTC. The encoded protein is CSVEDSSYGYTF.

The chain combines TRBV6-5 with TRBJ1-6; D gene uncertain. Deletions cut 0 bases from V and 10 bases from J, with 10 bases between. Germline CDR1 MNHEY, CDR2 SVGAGI. CDR3 length equals 14 residues. Here the CDR3 DNA reads TGTGCCAGCAGTTACTCCCCTAACTGGTCACCCCTCCACTTT. This sequence encodes CASSYSPNWSPLHF.

V is TRBV7-3 and J is TRBJ2-1, with TRBD2 matching 10 bases. After removal of 5 bases from V and 7 bases from J, the junction contained 8 bases not matched to a gene. Germline V gene data show CDR1 as SGHTA and CDR2 as FQGTGA. The CDR3 covers 15 residues. The CDR3 nucleotides are TGTGCCAGCAGCCCCCTAGCGGGGGCACGGAATGAGCAGTTCTTC. It translates to CASSPLAGARNEQFF. Full variable domain (remainder filled in from reference TRBV7-3 and TRBJ2-1): GAGVSQTPSNKVTEKGKYVELRCDPISGHTALYWYRQSLGQGPEFLIYFQGTGAADDSGLPNDRFFAVRPEGSVSTLKIQRTERGDSAVYLCASSPLAGARNEQFFGPGTRLTVL.

V usage is TRBV6-6 and J usage is TRBJ2-3; 10 nucleotides line up with TRBD2. The ends lost 7 bases at V and 3 bases at J; junction bases unmatched: 7. Germline lookup yields CDR1 MNHNY and CDR2 SVGAGI (reference sequence). The CDR3 length is 15 residues. The CDR3 sequence: CASMISGGGTDTQYF. In DNA, the CDR3 is TGTGCCAGCATGATAAGCGGGGGGGGAACAGATACGCAGTATTTT.

J is TRBJ1-4 and V is TRBV4-1; D gene unclear. This CDR3 has 15 residues. Between the trimmed V and J ends, which lost 1 base and 4 bases, there was a span of 10 bases. Germline CDR1 is MGHRA and CDR2 is YSYEKL. In DNA, the CDR3 is TGCGCCAGCAGCCAAGTTAGACTTCTTAATGAAAAACTGTTTTTT. This encodes CASSQVRLLNEKLFF.

V usage is TRBV29-1 and J usage is TRBJ2-7; TRBD2 agrees at 14 bases. Germline trimming cut 4 bases from V and 4 bases from J; bases unmatched to any gene: 12. Germline values: CDR1 SQVTM, CDR2 ANQGSEA. The length of the CDR3 is 17 residues. The CDR3: CSVAGLAGESGVYEQYF. The DNA for the CDR3 is TGCAGCGTTGCGGGACTAGCGGGAGAAAGCGGGGTGTACGAGCAGTACTTC.

The gene calls are TRBV7-9 and TRBJ2-7; 7 bases map to TRBD1. This CDR3 is 14 amino acids long. After removal of 5 bases from V and 1 base from J, the junction contained 5 bases not matched to a gene. Looked up from germline, CDR1 is SEHNR and CDR2 is FQNEAQ (reference sequence). CDR3 protein: CASSPSTGSYEQYF. In DNA, the CDR3 is TGTGCCAGCAGCCCTTCGACAGGGTCCTACGAGCAGTACTTC.

The genes are TRBV19 and TRBJ2-3, with a weak D call TRBD2 (6 bases). The V gene lost 5 bases and the J gene lost 2 bases, with 20 bases spanning the gap. This CDR3 has 17 residues. Germline V gene sequence: CDR1 LNHDA, CDR2 SQIVND (reference sequence). Here the CDR3 DNA reads TGTGCCAGTAGTGAGGTGGAGGGCCCAATGACCACAGATACGCAGTATTTT. Protein sequence: CASSEVEGPMTTDTQYF.

The V and J genes are TRBV20-1 and TRBJ2-3; TRBD2 is a possible D gene (5 bases). The CDR3 spans 14 residues. V was clipped by 3 bases and J by 4 bases, with 14 bases between them. Germline V gene sequence: CDR1 DFQATT, CDR2 SNEGSKA (reference sequence). CDR3 sequence (DNA): TGCAGTGCTAGTTCACGGGGTCGCGCAGATACGCAGTATTTT. Its translation: CSASSRGRADTQYF.